This is a list of T cell receptor beta chains from one sample in a study of blood T cell repertoires in COVID-19. Sequencing used immunoSEQ multiplex PCR; TCRdb keeps in-frame clones, though not all of them. Among some 28,000 clones listed, 70% to 90% were seen once. The sample was peripheral blood. The receptors here all came from a human donor in a cohort sampled during active COVID-19. Each CDR3 is given with its conserved first and last residue. Each record gives: D gene, clone size, V gene, J gene, CDR3 protein, CDR3 DNA. The D gene is left open where the match is weak. Some rows mark clone size as missing; the rest say once, few, many or name a class of expanded clone.

d_call: TRBD1
clone_size: .
v_call: TRBV11-2
j_call: TRBJ1-2
cdr3_aa: CASSPSGTGDYGYTF
cdr3_nt: TGTGCCAGCAGCCCCTCCGGGACAGGGGACTATGGCTACACCTTC

d_call: TRBD1
clone_size: .
v_call: TRBV3-1/TRBV3-2
j_call: TRBJ1-4
cdr3_aa: CASSQSTGAREKLFF
cdr3_nt: TGTGCCAGCAGCCAATCGACAGGGGCTAGGGAAAAACTGTTTTTT

d_call: .
clone_size: .
v_call: TRBV5-1
j_call: TRBJ2-3
cdr3_aa: CASSLGQSSNTQYF
cdr3_nt: TGCGCCAGCAGCTTGGGACAGAGTTCGAATACGCAGTATTTT

d_call: .
clone_size: .
v_call: TRBV2
j_call: TRBJ1-1
cdr3_aa: CASSEAARVGTFF
cdr3_nt: TGTGCCAGCAGTGAAGCAGCGAGGGTTGGGACTTTCTTT

d_call: TRBD1
clone_size: few
v_call: TRBV5-1
j_call: TRBJ2-7
cdr3_aa: CASSLAPDRADNEQYF
cdr3_nt: TGCGCCAGCAGCTTGGCCCCGGACAGGGCAGACAACGAGCAGTACTTC

d_call: TRBD1
clone_size: medium-sized
v_call: TRBV5-1
j_call: TRBJ1-1
cdr3_aa: CASSLGGTGKTEAFF
cdr3_nt: TGCGCCAGCAGCTTGGGAGGGACAGGGAAGACTGAAGCTTTCTTT

d_call: TRBD1
clone_size: .
v_call: TRBV7-8
j_call: TRBJ2-7
cdr3_aa: CASSLVSGGQGAREQYF
cdr3_nt: TGTGCCAGCAGCTTAGTGTCGGGGGGACAGGGGGCCCGCGAGCAGTACTTC

d_call: TRBD2
clone_size: .
v_call: TRBV2
j_call: TRBJ2-7
cdr3_aa: CASSEKLARGEQYF
cdr3_nt: TGTGCCAGCAGTGAGAAACTAGCGAGAGGGGAGCAGTACTTC

d_call: .
clone_size: .
v_call: TRBV9
j_call: TRBJ2-7
cdr3_aa: CASSIKSGYEQYF
cdr3_nt: TGTGCCAGCAGCATAAAATCAGGCTACGAGCAGTACTTC

d_call: .
clone_size: .
v_call: TRBV7-9
j_call: TRBJ2-3
cdr3_aa: CASSLAPITGKDTQYF
cdr3_nt: TGTGCCAGCAGCTTAGCGCCTATTACAGGGAAAGATACGCAGTATTTT

d_call: TRBD2
clone_size: .
v_call: TRBV6-5
j_call: TRBJ2-7
cdr3_aa: CASIWTSGNYEQYF
cdr3_nt: TGTGCCAGCATCTGGACTAGCGGGAACTACGAGCAGTACTTC

d_call: TRBD2
clone_size: .
v_call: TRBV18
j_call: TRBJ2-5
cdr3_aa: CASSAGTSGGETQYF
cdr3_nt: TGTGCCAGCTCAGCCGGGACTAGCGGGGGAGAGACCCAGTACTTC

d_call: .
clone_size: .
v_call: TRBV19
j_call: TRBJ2-5
cdr3_aa: CASSMGRVETQYF
cdr3_nt: TGTGCCAGTAGTATGGGCAGGGTTGAGACCCAGTACTTC

d_call: .
clone_size: .
v_call: TRBV10-2
j_call: TRBJ1-3
cdr3_aa: CASRAGRGNTIYF
cdr3_nt: TGCGCCAGCAGAGCGGGACGGGGAAACACCATATATTTT

d_call: TRBD2
clone_size: .
v_call: TRBV19
j_call: TRBJ2-1
cdr3_aa: CASRGEGRNEQFF
cdr3_nt: TGTGCCAGTAGGGGGGAGGGGCGCAATGAGCAGTTCTTC

d_call: .
clone_size: once
v_call: TRBV5-5
j_call: TRBJ2-6
cdr3_aa: CASSLIVSSGANVLTF
cdr3_nt: TGTGCCAGCAGCTTGATCGTGAGCTCTGGGGCCAACGTCCTGACTTTC

d_call: .
clone_size: .
v_call: TRBV30
j_call: TRBJ2-2
cdr3_aa: CAWSSQLTGELFF
cdr3_nt: TGTGCCTGGAGTTCCCAGTTAACCGGGGAGCTGTTTTTT

d_call: .
clone_size: .
v_call: TRBV2
j_call: TRBJ1-1
cdr3_aa: CASVLTENTEAFF
cdr3_nt: TGTGCCAGCGTCTTGACAGAGAACACTGAAGCTTTCTTT

d_call: TRBD2
clone_size: .
v_call: TRBV5-1
j_call: TRBJ2-7
cdr3_aa: CASSPPGLAGNYEQYF
cdr3_nt: TGCGCCAGCAGCCCTCCGGGACTAGCGGGCAACTACGAGCAGTACTTC

d_call: .
clone_size: .
v_call: TRBV7-6
j_call: TRBJ1-1
cdr3_aa: CASSLGENTEAFF
cdr3_nt: TGTGCCAGCAGCCTAGGAGAAAACACTGAAGCTTTCTTT

d_call: TRBD1
clone_size: .
v_call: TRBV6-5
j_call: TRBJ1-6
cdr3_aa: CASSYSDRAGNSPLHF
cdr3_nt: TGTGCCAGCAGTTACTCCGACAGGGCGGGGAATTCACCCCTCCACTTT

d_call: TRBD1
clone_size: .
v_call: TRBV19
j_call: TRBJ1-2
cdr3_aa: CASSRLGQDPYGYTF
cdr3_nt: TGTGCCAGTAGCCGCTTGGGACAGGACCCCTATGGCTACACCTTC

d_call: .
clone_size: .
v_call: TRBV5-5
j_call: TRBJ2-5
cdr3_aa: CASSVAERETQYF
cdr3_nt: TGTGCCAGCAGCGTAGCAGAGAGAGAGACCCAGTACTTC

d_call: .
clone_size: .
v_call: TRBV3-1/TRBV3-2
j_call: TRBJ2-7
cdr3_aa: CASSQVSGEQYF
cdr3_nt: TGTGCCAGCAGCCAAGTTTCCGGGGAGCAGTACTTC

d_call: .
clone_size: .
v_call: TRBV30
j_call: TRBJ2-3
cdr3_aa: CAWSIGGGTDTQYF
cdr3_nt: TGTGCCTGGAGCATCGGAGGGGGCACAGATACGCAGTATTTT

d_call: .
clone_size: .
v_call: TRBV6-5
j_call: TRBJ2-7
cdr3_aa: CASRGGTYEQYF
cdr3_nt: TGTGCCAGCAGGGGAGGTACCTACGAGCAGTACTTC

d_call: .
clone_size: .
v_call: TRBV19
j_call: TRBJ1-2
cdr3_aa: CASCPAGGPAYGYTF
cdr3_nt: TGTGCCAGTTGCCCCGCGGGGGGGCCCGCCTATGGCTACACCTTC

d_call: TRBD2
clone_size: .
v_call: TRBV11-3
j_call: TRBJ2-7
cdr3_aa: CASSFSSGGPYEQYF
cdr3_nt: TGTGCCAGCAGCTTCAGTAGCGGGGGCCCCTACGAGCAGTACTTC

d_call: TRBD1
clone_size: .
v_call: TRBV24-1
j_call: TRBJ2-2
cdr3_aa: CATRGEGATGELFF
cdr3_nt: TGTGCCACCAGGGGAGAGGGGGCGACCGGGGAGCTGTTTTTT

d_call: .
clone_size: .
v_call: TRBV6-5
j_call: TRBJ2-4
cdr3_aa: CASRIGGDKNIQYF
cdr3_nt: TGTGCCAGCCGTATTGGAGGAGACAAAAACATTCAGTACTTC

d_call: .
clone_size: .
v_call: TRBV19
j_call: TRBJ2-2
cdr3_aa: CASSKNPGHANTGELFF
cdr3_nt: TGTGCCAGTAGCAAGAATCCGGGACATGCGAACACCGGGGAGCTGTTTTTT

d_call: TRBD1
clone_size: once
v_call: TRBV5-1
j_call: TRBJ1-4
cdr3_aa: CASSFLGGSRDRNEKLFF
cdr3_nt: TGCGCCAGCAGCTTCCTTGGGGGAAGTAGGGACAGAAATGAAAAACTGTTTTTT